This T cell receptor beta chain is from a study of blood T cell repertoires in COVID-19 (dated by TCRdb to 2020 to 2021). With respect to the entire study: Collaborator samples came from the United States, Italy and Spain and covered acute and convalescent phases of COVID-19. The repertoires were made available in a free public database intended to serve as a resource for research on the immune response to SARS-CoV-2. Deeply sampled blood TCRbeta repertoires from subjects exposed to, actively infected with, or recovered from COVID-19 were included in the dataset. The prospective study material was composed of cDNA or gDNA derived from T cells, B-cell-depleted T cells, or PBMCs. Where HLA class I and class II types were available, the types were taken from metadata supplied by the sample provider, not from assay-based typing. Samples came from the ongoing ImmuneRACE study (first 160 participants) plus 1,254 subjects from 6 global collaborators. Sample metadata almost always included a de-identified subject ID, COVID-19 status, age in years and sex.

As for this clone: Its antigen is currently not known. No base-level quality is on record; no much larger clone is a single base apart.

TCRbeta CDR3 regions were amplified from genomic DNA by means of the immunoSEQ Assay, a bias-controlled multiplex PCR. In the paper's pipeline: Within the assay, amplification of reference gene primers was used to estimate how many nucleated cells each sample contained. To quantify the absolute abundance of each unique TCRbeta CDR3 rearrangement, sequence reads were collapsed and filtered. Productive Simpson clonality was computed per sample as the square root of Simpson's diversity index over productive rearrangements. TCRdb re-hosts the immuneACCESS table, in-frame sequences only. Its copies lack some clones; in the studies checked, an unresolved V gene accounts for under half of them, and the cause for the rest is not known. That table is the source of V, J and clone size, and D and trimming were worked out from the DNA. This sample holds some 200,000 clones; more than 65% were observed only once. The ten biggest clones cover around 1.5% of the sample.

What the research found in general, with its limitations: The quantity of clinical and demographic metadata differed by source and by participant and was supplied without curation.

A second Seattle source provided samples from volunteer blood donors who had recovered from COVID-19. Collaborating institutions collected whole blood in K2EDTA tubes following their own protocols. Collaborator samples were shipped for TCRbeta analysis as frozen whole blood, isolated PBMCs, or DNA extracted from either sample type. CDR1 and CDR2 are drawn from the germline V gene: MGHDK, SYGVNS. V drops 1 base and J drops 7 bases, leaving 14 bases in between. The CDR3 holds 16 amino acids from the cysteine to the phenylalanine. Here the CDR3 DNA is all that survives: 48 bases in frame from base 1. Sequencing was carried out using peripheral blood. The chain was built from TRBV25-1 and TRBJ1-6; TRBD1 is perhaps the D gene, given 5 matching bases. The receptor comes from a woman aged 40-49 years who had recovered from COVID-19. The encoded CDR3 is CASSEWGETGNSPLHF. The sequenced DNA is TGTGCCAGCAGTGAATGGGGGGAGACCGGGAATTCACCCCTCCACTTT.